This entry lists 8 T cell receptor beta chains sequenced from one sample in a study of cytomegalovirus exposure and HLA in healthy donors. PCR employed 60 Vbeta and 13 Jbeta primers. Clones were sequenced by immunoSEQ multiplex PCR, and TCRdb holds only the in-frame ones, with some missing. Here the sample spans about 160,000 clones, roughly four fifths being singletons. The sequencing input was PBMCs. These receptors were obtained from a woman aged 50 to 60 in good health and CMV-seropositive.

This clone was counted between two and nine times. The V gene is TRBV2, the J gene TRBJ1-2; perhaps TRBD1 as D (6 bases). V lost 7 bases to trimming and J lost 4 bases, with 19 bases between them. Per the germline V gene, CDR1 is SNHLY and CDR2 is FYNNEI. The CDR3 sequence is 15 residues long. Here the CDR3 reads CASTSSPTGLYGYTF. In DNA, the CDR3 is TGTGCCAGCACCTCCTCCCCGACAGGACTCTATGGCTACACCTTC.

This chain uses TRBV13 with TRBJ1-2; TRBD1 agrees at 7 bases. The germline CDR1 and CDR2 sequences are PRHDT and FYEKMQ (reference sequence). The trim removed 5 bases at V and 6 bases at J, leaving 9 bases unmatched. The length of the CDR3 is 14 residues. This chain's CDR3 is CASSVSTGANGYTF. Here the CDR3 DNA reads TGTGCCAGCAGCGTAAGTACAGGGGCCAATGGCTACACCTTC.

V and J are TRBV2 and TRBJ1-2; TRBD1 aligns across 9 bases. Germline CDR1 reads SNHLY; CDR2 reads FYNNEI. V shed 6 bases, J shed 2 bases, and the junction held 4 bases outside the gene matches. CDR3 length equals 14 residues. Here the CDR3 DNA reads TGTGCCAGCAGAACGGGACAGGGCAACTATGGCTACACCTTC. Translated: CASRTGQGNYGYTF.

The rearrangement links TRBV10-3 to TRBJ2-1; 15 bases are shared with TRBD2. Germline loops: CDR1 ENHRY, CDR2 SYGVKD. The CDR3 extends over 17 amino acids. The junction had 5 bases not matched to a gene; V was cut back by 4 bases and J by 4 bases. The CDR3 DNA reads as TGTGCCATCAGTGGGACTAGCGGGGGGGCAATGTACAATGAGCAGTTCTTC. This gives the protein CAISGTSGGAMYNEQFF.

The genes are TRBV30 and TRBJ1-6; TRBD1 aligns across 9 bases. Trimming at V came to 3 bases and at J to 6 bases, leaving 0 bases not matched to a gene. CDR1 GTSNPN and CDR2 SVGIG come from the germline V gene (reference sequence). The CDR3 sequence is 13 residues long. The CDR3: CAWRGQGNSPLHF. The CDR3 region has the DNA TGTGCCTGGAGGGGACAGGGTAATTCACCCCTCCACTTT.

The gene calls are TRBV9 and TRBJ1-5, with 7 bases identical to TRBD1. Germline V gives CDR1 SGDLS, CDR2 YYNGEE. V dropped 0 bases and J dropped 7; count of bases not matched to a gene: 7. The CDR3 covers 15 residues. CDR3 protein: CASSVGGGQGQPQHF. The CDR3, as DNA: TGTGCCAGCAGCGTAGGAGGGGGCCAGGGACAGCCCCAGCATTTT.

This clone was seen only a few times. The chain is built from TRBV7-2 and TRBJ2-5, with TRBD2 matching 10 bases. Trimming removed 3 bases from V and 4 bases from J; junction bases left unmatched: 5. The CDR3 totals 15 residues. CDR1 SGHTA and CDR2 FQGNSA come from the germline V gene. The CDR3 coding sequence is TGTGCCAGCAGCTTTGGAATAGCGGGGGGAGAGACCCAGTACTTC. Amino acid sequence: CASSFGIAGGETQYF.

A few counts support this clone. CDR3 in amino acids: CASSGGLAGEETQYF. As DNA, the CDR3 is TGTGCCAGCAGCGGGGGACTAGCGGGGGAAGAGACCCAGTACTTC. This sequence joins TRBV5-5 and TRBJ2-5, with 14 positions matching TRBD2. V dropped 4 bases and J dropped 3; count of bases not matched to a gene: 2. The CDR3 length is 15 residues. Germline V gene lookup returns CDR1 SGHKS and CDR2 YYEKEE (reference sequence).